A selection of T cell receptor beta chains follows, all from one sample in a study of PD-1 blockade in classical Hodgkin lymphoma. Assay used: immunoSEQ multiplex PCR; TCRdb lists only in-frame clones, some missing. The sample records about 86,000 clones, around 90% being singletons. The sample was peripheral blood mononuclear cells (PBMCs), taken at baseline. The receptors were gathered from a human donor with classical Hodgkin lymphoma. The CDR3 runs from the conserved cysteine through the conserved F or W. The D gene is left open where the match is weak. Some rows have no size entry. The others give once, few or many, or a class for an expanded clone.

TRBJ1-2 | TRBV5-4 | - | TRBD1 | CASRLTGGDGYTF | TGTGCCAGCAGGCTGACAGGGGGGGACGGCTACACCTTC
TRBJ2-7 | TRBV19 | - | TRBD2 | CASSPGLAGKFYEQYF | TGTGCCAGTAGTCCCGGACTAGCGGGAAAATTCTACGAGCAGTACTTC
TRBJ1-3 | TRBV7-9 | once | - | CASSPRPPGNTIYF | TGTGCCAGCAGCCCTCGGCCTCCTGGAAACACCATATATTTT
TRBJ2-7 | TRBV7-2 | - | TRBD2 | CASSATSGSQGEQYF | TGTGCCAGCAGCGCCACTAGCGGGAGTCAGGGCGAGCAGTACTTC
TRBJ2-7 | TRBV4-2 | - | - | CASSQDGPRGATYEQYF | TGTGCCAGCAGCCAAGATGGGCCACGGGGGGCAACCTACGAGCAGTACTTC
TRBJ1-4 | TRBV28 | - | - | CASSTRQLNEKLFF | TGTGCCAGCAGTACGAGACAGTTAAATGAAAAACTGTTTTTT
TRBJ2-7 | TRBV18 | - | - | CASSPLGQGGFDEQYF | TGTGCCAGCTCACCACTCGGACAGGGAGGGTTCGACGAGCAGTACTTC
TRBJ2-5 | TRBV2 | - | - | CASRIRDDQETQYF | TGTGCCAGCAGGATAAGGGATGACCAAGAGACCCAGTACTTC
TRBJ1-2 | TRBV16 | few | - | CASSQLSEALGYGYTF | TGTGCCAGCAGCCAATTGTCGGAGGCCTTGGGGTATGGCTACACCTTC
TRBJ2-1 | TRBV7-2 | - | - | CASSLDRLSYNEQFF | TGTGCCAGCAGCTTAGACAGACTATCCTACAATGAGCAGTTCTTC
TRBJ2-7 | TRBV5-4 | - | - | CASSFSAALSGEQYF | TGTGCCAGCAGCTTCTCAGCGGCCCTATCGGGGGAGCAGTACTTC
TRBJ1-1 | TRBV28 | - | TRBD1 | CASSPWTGAFEAFF | TGTGCCAGCAGTCCGTGGACAGGGGCATTTGAAGCTTTCTTT
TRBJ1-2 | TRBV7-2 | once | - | CASSLERDYGYTF | TGTGCCAGCAGCTTAGAACGCGACTATGGCTACACCTTC
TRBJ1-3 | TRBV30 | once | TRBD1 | CAWRDRGSGNTIYF | TGTGCCTGGAGGGACAGGGGATCAGGAAACACCATATATTTT
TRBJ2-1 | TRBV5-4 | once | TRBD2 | CASSGGLAGTGEQFF | TGTGCCAGCAGCGGGGGACTAGCGGGAACGGGTGAGCAGTTCTTC
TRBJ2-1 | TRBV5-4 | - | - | CASTEGYEQFF | TGTGCCAGCACCGAGGGGTATGAGCAGTTCTTC
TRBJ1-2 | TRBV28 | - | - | CASSSPNYGYTF | TGTGCCAGCAGTTCCCCTAACTATGGCTACACCTTC
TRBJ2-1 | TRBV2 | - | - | CASSETSSYNEQFF | TGTGCCAGCAGTGAAACGAGCTCCTACAATGAGCAGTTCTTC
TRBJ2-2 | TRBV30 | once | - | CAWSVRAGSGELFF | TGTGCCTGGAGTGTACGGGCAGGTAGCGGGGAGCTGTTTTTT
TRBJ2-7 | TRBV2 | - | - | CAGQSGFAVTYEQYF | TGTGCCGGCCAGTCGGGGTTTGCGGTCACCTACGAGCAGTACTTC
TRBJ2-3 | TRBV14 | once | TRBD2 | CASSQVAGVGTQYF | TGTGCCAGCAGCCAAGTGGCGGGAGTCGGTACGCAGTATTTT
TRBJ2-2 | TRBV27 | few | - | CASGVGIRTGELFF | TGTGCCAGCGGAGTGGGAATTCGGACCGGGGAGCTGTTTTTT
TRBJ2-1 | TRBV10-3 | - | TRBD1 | CAISESIAGTVNNEQFF | TGTGCCATCAGTGAGTCCATCGCCGGGACAGTGAACAATGAGCAGTTCTTC
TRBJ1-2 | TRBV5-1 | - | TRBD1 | CASSTTGDFGYGYTF | TGCGCCAGCAGCACGACAGGGGATTTCGGTTATGGCTACACCTTC
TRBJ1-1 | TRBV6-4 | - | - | CASRESGRMNTEAFF | TGTGCCAGCAGGGAGTCTGGGAGGATGAACACTGAAGCTTTCTTT
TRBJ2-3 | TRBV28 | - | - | CASRITGRSTDTQYF | TGTGCCAGCCGAATTACGGGGCGCAGCACAGATACGCAGTATTTT
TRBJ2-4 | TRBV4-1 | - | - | CASSLGRGNIQYF | TGCGCCAGCAGCCTCGGACGGGGAAACATTCAGTACTTC
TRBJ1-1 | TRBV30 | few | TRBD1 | CAWHPSGLDRGTTEAFF | TGTGCCTGGCATCCTTCGGGACTAGACAGGGGAACCACTGAAGCTTTCTTT
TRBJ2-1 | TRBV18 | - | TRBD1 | CASSPRDRTHQFF | TGTGCCAGCTCACCCAGGGACAGGACGCATCAGTTCTTC
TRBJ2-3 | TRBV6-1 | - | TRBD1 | CASSGARGRQDTQYF | TGTGCCAGCAGTGGGGCCAGGGGGCGTCAAGATACGCAGTATTTT
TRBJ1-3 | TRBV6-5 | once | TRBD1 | CASSLRDSSGNTIYF | TGTGCCAGCAGTCTACGGGACAGCTCTGGAAACACCATATATTTT
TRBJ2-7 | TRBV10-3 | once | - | CAISVLGTGNLYEQYF | TGTGCCATCAGTGTTCTGGGAACCGGGAACTTATACGAGCAGTACTTC
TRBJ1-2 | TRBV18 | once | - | CASSPPGGLTEGYGYTF | TGTGCCAGCTCACCACCGGGAGGGCTGACGGAGGGATATGGCTACACCTTC
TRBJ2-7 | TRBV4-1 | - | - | CASSQVLTRDSYEQYF | TGCGCCAGCAGCCAAGTCCTGACTAGGGATTCCTACGAGCAGTACTTC
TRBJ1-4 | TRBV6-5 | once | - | CASRRRASANEKLFF | TGTGCCAGCAGACGGAGGGCGTCTGCTAATGAAAAACTGTTTTTT
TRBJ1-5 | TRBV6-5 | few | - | CASSYSAVSNQPQHF | TGTGCCAGCAGTTACTCCGCGGTTAGCAATCAGCCCCAGCATTTT
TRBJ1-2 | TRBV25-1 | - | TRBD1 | CASSLLGQDGYTF | TGTGCCAGCAGCCTCCTGGGACAGGATGGCTACACCTTC
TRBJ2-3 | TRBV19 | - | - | CASSSPDSDTQYF | TGTGCCAGTAGTAGCCCGGACTCGGATACGCAGTATTTT
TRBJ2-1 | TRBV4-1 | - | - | CASSQPGVNEQFF | TGCGCCAGCAGCCAACCAGGGGTGAATGAGCAGTTCTTC
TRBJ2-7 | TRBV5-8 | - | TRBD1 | CASSFGQGGDEQYF | TGTGCCAGCAGCTTCGGACAGGGGGGGGACGAGCAGTACTTC
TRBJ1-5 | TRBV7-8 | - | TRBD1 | CASSGGGLSSNQPQHF | TGTGCCAGCAGCGGAGGGGGCCTTTCGAGCAATCAGCCCCAGCATTTT
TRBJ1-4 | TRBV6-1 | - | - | CASITMLDYNEKLFF | TGTGCCAGCATTACTATGCTAGACTATAATGAAAAACTGTTTTTT
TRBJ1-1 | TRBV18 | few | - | CASSPGFEAFF | TGTGCCAGCTCACCAGGGTTTGAAGCTTTCTTT
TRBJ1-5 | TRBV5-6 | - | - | CASSFRGEGNQPQHF | TGTGCCAGCAGCTTCAGGGGCGAGGGCAATCAGCCCCAGCATTTT
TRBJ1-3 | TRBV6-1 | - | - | CASIFRSSGNTIYF | TGTGCCAGCATTTTCAGGAGCTCTGGAAACACCATATATTTT
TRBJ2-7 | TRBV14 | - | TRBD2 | CASSQKGLAGVYEQYF | TGTGCCAGCAGCCAAAAAGGGCTAGCGGGAGTTTACGAGCAGTACTTC
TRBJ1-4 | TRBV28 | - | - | CASSSPQKLFF | TGTGCCAGCAGCTCCCCCCAAAAACTGTTTTTT
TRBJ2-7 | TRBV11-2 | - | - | CASSLDRTLGDF | TGTGCCAGCAGCTTAGATCGGACTCTTGGGGACTTC
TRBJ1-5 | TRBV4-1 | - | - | CASSHWKTGSFEQPQHF | TGCGCCAGCAGCCACTGGAAAACAGGGTCCTTTGAGCAGCCCCAGCATTTT
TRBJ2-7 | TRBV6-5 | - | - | CASSPHRDQTYEQYF | TGTGCCAGCAGTCCTCACCGGGACCAAACCTACGAGCAGTACTTC
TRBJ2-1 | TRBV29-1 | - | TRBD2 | CSVGTSGRNEQFF | TGCAGCGTTGGAACTTCCGGGAGGAATGAGCAGTTCTTC
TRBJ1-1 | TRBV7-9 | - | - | CARSPGYRGSPNTEAFF | TGTGCCAGATCCCCGGGCTACCGGGGGTCCCCGAACACTGAAGCTTTCTTT
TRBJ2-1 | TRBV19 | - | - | CASTGPRLEGFF | TGTGCCAGTACTGGCCCCCGGCTAGAGGGGTTCTTC
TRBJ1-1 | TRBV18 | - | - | CASSSGRQNTEAFF | TGTGCCAGCTCGTCGGGACGGCAAAACACTGAAGCTTTCTTT
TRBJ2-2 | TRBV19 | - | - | CASRKLAGPSAGELFF | TGTGCCAGTCGCAAACTGGCAGGCCCCAGTGCCGGGGAGCTGTTTTTT
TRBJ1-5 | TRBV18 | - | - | CASSLSGSNQPQHF | TGTGCCAGCTCACTTTCAGGCAGCAATCAGCCCCAGCATTTT
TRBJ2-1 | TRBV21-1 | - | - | CASSKDPETYNEQFF | TGTGCCAGCAGCAAAGATCCCGAAACCTACAATGAGCAGTTCTTC
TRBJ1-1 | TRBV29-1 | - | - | CSVGQSANTEAFF | TGCAGCGTCGGACAATCGGCTAACACTGAAGCTTTCTTT
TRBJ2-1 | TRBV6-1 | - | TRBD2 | CASSEAPGRADEQFF | TGTGCCAGCAGTGAAGCCCCCGGGAGGGCCGATGAGCAGTTCTTC